This T cell receptor beta chain was retrieved from a study of technical replicates of blood from a few donors. Profiled with immunoSEQ multiplex PCR; TCRdb holds only in-frame clones, not every one. Here the sample spans around 100,000 clones, over 85% being singletons. The CDR3 has 14 amino acids. V was pared by 3 bases and J by 7 bases, with 5 bases of the junction left unmatched. The germline gives CDR1 SGHTA, CDR2 FQGTGA. Sample: T cells isolated from PBMCs. The chain uses TRBV7-3 and TRBJ2-1, with 8 nucleotides matching TRBD2. This receptor was identified in a human donor in good health. Here the CDR3 reads CASSFEREINEQFF. The DNA for the CDR3 is TGTGCCAGCAGCTTTGAGCGGGAGATAAATGAGCAGTTCTTC.